The 10 T cell receptor beta chains below come from one sample, sequenced in a study of blood T cell repertoires in COVID-19. Libraries were prepared by immunoSEQ multiplex PCR; TCRdb keeps only in-frame clonotypes and omits some of them. The top ten hold around 0.91% of the sample, which has fewer than 300,000 clones, about 88% seen once. Sample: peripheral blood. The origin of the receptors is a woman aged 40-49 years who had recovered from COVID-19.

This chain connects TRBV6-5 to TRBJ2-3, with 8 bases aligning to TRBD2. Trimming removed 10 bases from V and 5 bases from J; junction bases left unmatched: 5. From germline, CDR1 is MNHEY and CDR2 SVGAGI. The CDR3 spans 12 residues. CDR3 loop: CATRGGGDTQYF. The DNA for the CDR3 is TGTGCCACCCGGGGGGGCGGAGATACGCAGTATTTT.

V gene TRBV6-1 combines with J gene TRBJ2-7; TRBD2 aligns across 7 bases. CDR3 size: 18 residues. V lost 2 bases and J lost 6; bases outside the gene matches: 19. CDR1 is MNHNS and CDR2 is SASEGT in the germline V gene. In DNA form, the CDR3 reads TGTGCCAGCAGTGAAATCTCGGGCAGGCCGCAGGGACTACGCGAGCAGTACTTC. Its translation is CASSEISGRPQGLREQYF.

V usage is TRBV7-2 and J usage is TRBJ2-2, with D perhaps matching TRBD1 (5 bases). The CDR3 has 14 amino acids. Germline V gene sequence: CDR1 SGHTA, CDR2 FQGNSA. The V gene lost 4 bases and the J gene lost 10 bases, with 16 bases spanning the gap. The CDR3 is CASSWGARTVELFF. CDR3 coding DNA: TGTGCCAGCAGCTGGGGCGCCCGAACGGTGGAGCTGTTTTTT. Supplemented by reference TRBV7-2 and TRBJ2-2, the full variable domain reads GAGVSQSPSNKVTEKGKDVELRCDPISGHTALYWYRQSLGQGLEFLIYFQGNSAPDKSGLPSDRFSAERTGGSVSTLTIQRTQQEDSAVYLCASSWGARTVELFFGEGSRLTVL.

The chain couples TRBV30 to TRBJ1-5, with 7 bases identical to TRBD1. Looked up from germline, CDR1 is GTSNPN and CDR2 is SVGIG (reference sequence). The CDR3 runs to 15 residues. J gave up 6 bases and V 3 bases, and 11 bases lay outside the gene matches. As DNA, the CDR3 is TGTGCCTGGAGACCAGGGACAGCCCGCGGTCAGCCCCAGCATTTT. It codes for CAWRPGTARGQPQHF.

The V gene is TRBV5-1, the J gene TRBJ2-1; unclear D gene. The germline V and J ends were trimmed by 0 bases and 7 bases, with 11 bases remaining between them. Germline V gene sequence: CDR1 SGHRS, CDR2 YFSETQ. This CDR3 is built from 14 residues. DNA for the CDR3: TGCGCCAGCAGCTTGGGGGCAGCTTCTAATGAGCAGTTCTTC. Translation: CASSLGAASNEQFF. Drawing the rest from reference TRBV5-1 and TRBJ2-1, the complete variable domain is KAGVTQTPRYLIKTRGQQVTLSCSPISGHRSVSWYQQTPGQGLQFLFEYFSETQRNKGNFPGRFSGRQFSNSRSEMNVSTLELGDSALYLCASSLGAASNEQFFGPGTRLTVL.

The J gene is TRBJ2-2, the V gene TRBV11-2, with 13 positions matching TRBD2. The CDR3 extends over 16 amino acids. The junction had 2 bases not matched to a gene; V was cut back by 6 bases and J by 1 base. Germline V gives CDR1 SGHAT, CDR2 FQNNGV. Written as DNA, the CDR3 is TGTGCCAGCAGACTAGCGGGAGGGCGGAACACCGGGGAGCTGTTTTTT. Protein: CASRLAGGRNTGELFF.

The chain couples TRBV4-2 to TRBJ2-7; D call uncertain. Germline loops: CDR1 LGHNA, CDR2 YNFKEQ. Trimming removed 0 bases at V and 6 bases at J, with 9 bases between. CDR3 size: 13 residues. DNA for the CDR3: TGTGCCAGCAGCCAAGATCTACCCGGCGAGCAGTACTTC. This translates into CASSQDLPGEQYF.

The chain uses TRBV19 and TRBJ2-3; the D is unclear. Germline CDR1 and CDR2: LNHDA and SQIVND (reference sequence). The CDR3 spans 14 residues. V was clipped by 0 bases and J by 1 base, with 5 bases between them. DNA of the CDR3: TGTGCCAGTAGTATAGATGGAGGCACAGATACGCAGTATTTT. Protein product: CASSIDGGTDTQYF.

V usage is TRBV12-3 or TRBV12-4 and J usage is TRBJ2-5; 10 bases are a match to TRBD2. V shed 6 bases and J 14 bases; nucleotides not matched to a gene: 6. The CDR3 has 11 amino acids. CDR3 protein: CASSRGTSVYF. DNA for the CDR3: TGTGCCAGCAGCCGGGGGACTAGCGTTTACTTC.

The chain couples TRBV2 to TRBJ2-1, with D hard to call. The CDR3 covers 15 residues. Trimming cost V 4 bases and J 0 bases, with 10 bases left between them. Germline CDR1 reads SNHLY; CDR2 reads FYNNEI. CDR3 coding DNA: TGTGCCAGCAGTGGGGCCAGAACCTCCTACAATGAGCAGTTCTTC. Translating it yields CASSGARTSYNEQFF.